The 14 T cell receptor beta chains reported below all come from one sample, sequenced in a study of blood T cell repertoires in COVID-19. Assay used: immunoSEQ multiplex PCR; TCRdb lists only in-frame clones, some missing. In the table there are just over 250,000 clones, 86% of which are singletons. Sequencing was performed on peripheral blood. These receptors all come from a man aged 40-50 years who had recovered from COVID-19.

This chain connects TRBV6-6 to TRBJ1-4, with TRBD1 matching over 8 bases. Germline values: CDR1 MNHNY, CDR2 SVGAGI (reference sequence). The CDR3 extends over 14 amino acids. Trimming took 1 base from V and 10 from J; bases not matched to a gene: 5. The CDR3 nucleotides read TGTGCCAGCAGTTACTGGGACAGGACACTAAAACTGTTTTTT. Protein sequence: CASSYWDRTLKLFF.

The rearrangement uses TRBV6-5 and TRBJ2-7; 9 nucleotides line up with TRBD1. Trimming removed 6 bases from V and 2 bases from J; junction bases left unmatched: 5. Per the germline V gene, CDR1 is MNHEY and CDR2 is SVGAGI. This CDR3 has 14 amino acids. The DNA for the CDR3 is TGTGCCAGCAGCTACAGGGGGCCCACCTACGAGCAGTACTTC. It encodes CASSYRGPTYEQYF.

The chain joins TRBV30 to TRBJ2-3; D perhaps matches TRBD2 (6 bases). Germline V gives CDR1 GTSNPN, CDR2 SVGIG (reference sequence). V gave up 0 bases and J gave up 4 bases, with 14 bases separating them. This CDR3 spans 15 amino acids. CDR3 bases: TGTGCCTGGAGTGTACCCGCGGGGTTGTCAGATACGCAGTATTTT. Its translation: CAWSVPAGLSDTQYF.

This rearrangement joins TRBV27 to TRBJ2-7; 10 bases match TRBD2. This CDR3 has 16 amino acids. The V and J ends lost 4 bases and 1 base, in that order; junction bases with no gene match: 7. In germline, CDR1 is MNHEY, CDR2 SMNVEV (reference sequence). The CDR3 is CASSSPFSGRSYEQYF. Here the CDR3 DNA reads TGTGCCAGCAGTTCACCTTTTAGCGGGAGGTCCTACGAGCAGTACTTC.

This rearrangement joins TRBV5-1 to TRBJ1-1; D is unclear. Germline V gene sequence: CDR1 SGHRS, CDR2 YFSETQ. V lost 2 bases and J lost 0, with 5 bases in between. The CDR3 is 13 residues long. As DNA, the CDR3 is TGCGCCAGCAGCTTAACACTGAACACTGAAGCTTTCTTT. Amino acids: CASSLTLNTEAFF.

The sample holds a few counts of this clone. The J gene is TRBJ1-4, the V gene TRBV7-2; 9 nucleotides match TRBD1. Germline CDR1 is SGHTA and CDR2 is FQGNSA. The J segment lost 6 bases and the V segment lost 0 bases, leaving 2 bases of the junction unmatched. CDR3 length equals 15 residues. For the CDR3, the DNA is TGTGCCAGCAGCTTAGCGGGACAGGGTTATGAAAAACTGTTTTTT. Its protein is CASSLAGQGYEKLFF.

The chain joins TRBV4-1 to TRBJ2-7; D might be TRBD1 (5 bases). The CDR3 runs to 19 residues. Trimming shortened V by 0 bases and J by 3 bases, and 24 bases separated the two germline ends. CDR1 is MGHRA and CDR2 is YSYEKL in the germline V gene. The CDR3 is CASSQEEAAYSDTSYEQYF. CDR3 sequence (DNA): TGCGCCAGCAGCCAAGAAGAGGCTGCGTATTCGGACACCAGCTACGAGCAGTACTTC.

CDR3 DNA: TGCGCCAGCAGCCAGGACCCTGGGACAGGGGCTCGGAATTCACCCCTCCACTTT. It yields the protein CASSQDPGTGARNSPLHF. The gene calls are TRBV4-3 and TRBJ1-6; 10 nucleotides match TRBD1. The CDR3 covers 18 residues. V lost 3 bases, J lost 7 bases, and 12 bases stayed unmatched. The V gene's germline CDR1 is LGHNA and CDR2 YSLEER.

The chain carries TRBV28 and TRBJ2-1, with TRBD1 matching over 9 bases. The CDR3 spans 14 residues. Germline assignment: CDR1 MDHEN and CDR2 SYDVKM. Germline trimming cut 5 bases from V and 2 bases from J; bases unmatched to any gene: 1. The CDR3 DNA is TGTGCCAGCAGTACAGGGGGCACCTACAATGAGCAGTTCTTC. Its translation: CASSTGGTYNEQFF.

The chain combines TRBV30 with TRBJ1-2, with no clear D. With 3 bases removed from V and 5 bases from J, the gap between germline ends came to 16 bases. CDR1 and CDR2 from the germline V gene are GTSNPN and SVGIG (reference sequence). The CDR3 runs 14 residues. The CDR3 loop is CAWSRLSSEYGYTF. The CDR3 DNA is TGTGCCTGGAGCCGGCTGTCTTCGGAGTATGGCTACACCTTC.

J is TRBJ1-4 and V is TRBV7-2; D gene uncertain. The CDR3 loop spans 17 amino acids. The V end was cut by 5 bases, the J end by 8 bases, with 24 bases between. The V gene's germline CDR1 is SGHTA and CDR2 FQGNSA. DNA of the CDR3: TGTGCCAGCAGCCCCTGGTCTGGCGCCCGGGCGGGGGAAAAACTGTTTTTT. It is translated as CASSPWSGARAGEKLFF.

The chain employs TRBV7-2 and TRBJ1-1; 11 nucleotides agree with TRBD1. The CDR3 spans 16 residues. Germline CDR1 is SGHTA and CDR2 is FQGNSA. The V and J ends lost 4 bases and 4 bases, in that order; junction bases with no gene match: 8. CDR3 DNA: TGTGCCAGCAGCTCCCGTGGGGACAGGGGGGGCACTGAAGCTTTCTTT. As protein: CASSSRGDRGGTEAFF. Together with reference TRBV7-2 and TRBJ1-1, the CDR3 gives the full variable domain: GAGVSQSPSNKVTEKGKDVELRCDPISGHTALYWYRQSLGQGLEFLIYFQGNSAPDKSGLPSDRFSAERTGGSVSTLTIQRTQQEDSAVYLCASSSRGDRGGTEAFFGQGTRLTVV.

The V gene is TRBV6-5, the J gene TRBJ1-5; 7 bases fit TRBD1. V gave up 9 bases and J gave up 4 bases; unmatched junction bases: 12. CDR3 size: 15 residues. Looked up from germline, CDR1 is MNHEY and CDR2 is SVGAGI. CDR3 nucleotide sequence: TGTGCCAGTAGTCCCGGGCCAGGGGGTAATCAGCCCCAGCATTTT. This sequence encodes CASSPGPGGNQPQHF.

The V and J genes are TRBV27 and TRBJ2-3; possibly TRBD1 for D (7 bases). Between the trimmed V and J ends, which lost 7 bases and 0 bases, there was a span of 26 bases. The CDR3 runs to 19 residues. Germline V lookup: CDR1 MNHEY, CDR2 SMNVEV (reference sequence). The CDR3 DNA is TGTGCCAGCACGCGGGACAGACCGTCGAGGGGGTCCAGCACAGATACGCAGTATTTT. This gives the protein CASTRDRPSRGSSTDTQYF.